The clone carrying this T cell receptor beta chain was seen repeatedly, ten times or more. Antigen: not known. Per germline, CDR1 WSHSY and CDR2 SAAADI. Trimming removed 4 bases from V and 4 bases from J, with 11 bases in between. This CDR3 comprises 13 residues. Hyperthyroidism is called stable when no ophthalmopathy develops within 18 months of follow-up. The evidence that diagnosis relied on was clinical symptoms, serum thyroxine, TRAb, thyroid ultrasound and orbital computed tomography. The sample is drawn from a study of Graves' ophthalmopathy and Graves' hyperthyroidism. Amplified TCR beta CDR3 regions were obtained using RNA transcripts as template. Second-round multiplex PCR came after a first-round RT-PCR that employed HTBI primers. Each CDR3 protein gets one entry after TCRdb re-called the multiplex PCR reads with MiXCR. The sample lists hundreds of thousands of distinct CDR3 sequences, about a fifth occurring once.

General study results and limits: Blood also held most thyroid clonotypes expanded above 0.001 frequency.

The chain carries TRBV10-2 and TRBJ2-7; no clear D gene. Sequenced input: peripheral blood. This clonotype was obtained from a woman under 30 with stable Graves' hyperthyroidism. Some clones in this sample may be carry-over from other donors' samples. CDR3 sequence reads: CASSVAAFYEQYF. CDR3 sequence (DNA): TGCGCCAGCAGTGTTGCAGCGTTTTACGAGCAGTACTTC.